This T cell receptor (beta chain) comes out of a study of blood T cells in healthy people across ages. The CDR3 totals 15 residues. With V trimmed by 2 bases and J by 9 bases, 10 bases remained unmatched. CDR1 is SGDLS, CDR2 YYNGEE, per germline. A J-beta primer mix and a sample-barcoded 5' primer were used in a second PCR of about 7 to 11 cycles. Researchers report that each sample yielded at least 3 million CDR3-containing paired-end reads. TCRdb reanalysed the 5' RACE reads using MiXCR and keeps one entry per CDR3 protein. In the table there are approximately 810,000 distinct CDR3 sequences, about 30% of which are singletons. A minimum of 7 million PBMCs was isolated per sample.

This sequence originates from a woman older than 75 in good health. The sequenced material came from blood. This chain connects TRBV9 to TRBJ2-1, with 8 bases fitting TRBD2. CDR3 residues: CASSVRYGGAGEQFF. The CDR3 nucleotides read TGTGCCAGCAGCGTCCGGTACGGGGGGGCCGGTGAGCAGTTCTTC.